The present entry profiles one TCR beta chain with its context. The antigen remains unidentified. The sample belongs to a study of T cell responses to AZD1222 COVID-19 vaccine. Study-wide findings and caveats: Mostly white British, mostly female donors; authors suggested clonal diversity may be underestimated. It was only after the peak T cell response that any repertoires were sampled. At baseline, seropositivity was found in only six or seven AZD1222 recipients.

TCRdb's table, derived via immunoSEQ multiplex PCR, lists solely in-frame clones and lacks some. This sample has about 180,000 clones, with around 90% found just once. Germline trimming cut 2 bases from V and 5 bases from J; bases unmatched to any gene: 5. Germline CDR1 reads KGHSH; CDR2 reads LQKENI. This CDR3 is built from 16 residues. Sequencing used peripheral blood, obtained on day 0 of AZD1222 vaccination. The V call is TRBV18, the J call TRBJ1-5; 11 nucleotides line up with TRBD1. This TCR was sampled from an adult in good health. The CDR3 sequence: CASSPGGQGADQPQHF. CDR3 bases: TGTGCCAGCTCACCAGGAGGACAGGGGGCAGATCAGCCCCAGCATTTT.